These 2 T cell receptor beta chains share one sample of origin, sequenced in a study of shared clonotypes between healthy human individuals. Only in-frame clones appear in the TCRdb table, and some are missing; sequencing was by immunoSEQ multiplex PCR. Of 2 million to 2.5 million clones in the sample, 93% were seen once. Material: naive CD4+ T cells from PBMCs. The sample's subset: CD45RA+ positively selected. The origin of the receptors is a man younger than 35 in good health. Some clones in this sample may be carry-over from other donors' samples.

The V and J genes are TRBV30 and TRBJ1-2; TRBD1 might be the D (6 bases). This CDR3 has 13 amino acids. The V and J ends lost 4 bases and 8 bases respectively, with 17 bases between them. CDR1 and CDR2 from the germline V gene are GTSNPN and SVGIG (reference sequence). The CDR3 reads CAWTQGPRKGYTF. CDR3 DNA: TGTGCCTGGACTCAGGGGCCTAGGAAGGGCTACACCTTC.

CDR3 DNA: TGTGCCAGCAGCTTCCACTCGGAGACCCAGTACTTC. It encodes CASSFHSETQYF. The chain uses TRBV11-2 and TRBJ2-5, with D unresolved. The V gene's germline CDR1 is SGHAT and CDR2 FQNNGV. V lost 3 bases and J 5 bases, leaving 7 bases between the germline ends. The CDR3 is 12 amino acids.